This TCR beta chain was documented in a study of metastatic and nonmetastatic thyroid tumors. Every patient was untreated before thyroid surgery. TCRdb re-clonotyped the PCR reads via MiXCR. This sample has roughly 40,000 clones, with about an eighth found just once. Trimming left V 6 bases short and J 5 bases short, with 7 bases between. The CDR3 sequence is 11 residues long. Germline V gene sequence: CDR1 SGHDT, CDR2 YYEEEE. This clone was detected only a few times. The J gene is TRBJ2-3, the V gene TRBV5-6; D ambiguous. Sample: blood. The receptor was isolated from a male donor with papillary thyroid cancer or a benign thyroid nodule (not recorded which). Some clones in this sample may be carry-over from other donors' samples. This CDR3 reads CASTKQDTQYF. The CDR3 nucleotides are TGTGCCAGCACCAAACAAGATACGCAGTATTTT.